This TCR beta chain was recovered during a study of vaccination and CD4 T cells after COVID-19. Looking at the study overall: Post-vaccination samples were procured at a median of roughly 76 days following dose two (range 14 to 241).

Specified treatment: roughly 10-day PBMC culture with coronavirus spike peptide pools or control peptides (ViraFEST assay). CD4+ T lymphocytes from the unexposed donor were collected before the COVID-19 pandemic (2011-2018). IL-2 (about 9.3 IU/ml) and peptide pools (around 9.7 ug/ml) were added to cultures of some 2.2 million PBMCs per well. By negative selection, CD4+ T cells were isolated once culture had run for 10 days. Sequencing of cultured CD4+ T cell DNA used the Oncomine TCR Beta short-read assay. Each CDR3 protein is one row after TCRdb ran MiXCR on the PCR reads. The table includes 8,500 to 10,000 distinct CDR3 sequences, 60% detected once. Details on this clonotype: Its antigen remains unknown.

The CDR3 spans 16 residues. Per germline, CDR1 SGHTA and CDR2 FQGNSA. Trimming left V 5 bases short and J 0 bases short, with 16 bases between. Sequenced input: CD4+ T cells from blood, cultured in vitro. The chain combines TRBV7-2 with TRBJ1-1; tentatively, D is TRBD1 (5 bases). The clonotype was recovered from a human donor in good health. CDR3: CASSLRGGVMNTEAFF. The CDR3, as DNA: TGTGCCAGCAGCCTCCGGGGGGGGGTAATGAACACTGAAGCTTTCTTT.